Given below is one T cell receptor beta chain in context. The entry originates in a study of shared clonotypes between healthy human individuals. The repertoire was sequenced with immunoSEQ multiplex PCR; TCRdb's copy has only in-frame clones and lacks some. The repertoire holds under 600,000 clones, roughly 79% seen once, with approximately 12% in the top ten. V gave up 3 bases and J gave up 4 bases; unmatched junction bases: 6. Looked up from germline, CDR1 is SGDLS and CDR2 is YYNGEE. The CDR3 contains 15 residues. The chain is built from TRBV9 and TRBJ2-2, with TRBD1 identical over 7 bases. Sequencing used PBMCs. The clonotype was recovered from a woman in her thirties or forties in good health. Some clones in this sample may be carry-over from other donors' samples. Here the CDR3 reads CASSGDRDPTGELFF. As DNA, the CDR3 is TGTGCCAGCAGCGGTGACAGGGACCCCACCGGGGAGCTGTTTTTT. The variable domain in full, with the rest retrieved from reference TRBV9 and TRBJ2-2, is DSGVTQTPKHLITATGQRVTLRCSPRSGDLSVYWYQQSLDQGLQFLIQYYNGEERAKGNILERFSAQQFPDLHSELNLSSLELGDSALYFCASSGDRDPTGELFFGEGSRLTVL.